A single sample gave rise to the 29 T cell receptor beta chains below, sequenced in a study of glioma-infiltrating T cells. The iRepertoire nested amplicon-rescue multiplex PCR amplified TCR alpha and beta CDR3s from RNA. A single record per CDR3 protein comes from TCRdb applying MiXCR to the multiplex PCR reads. The sample includes about 410,000 distinct CDR3 sequences, approximately 42% seen only once; the top ten take around 11%. Sequencing was carried out using glioma tissue, nonneoplastic brain tissue, or PBMCs (not recorded which). These receptors were taken from a human donor with low-grade glioma or glioblastoma, undergoing nonglioma brain surgery, or in good health (not recorded which).

V and J are TRBV7-3 and TRBJ1-1; 9 bases are a match to TRBD1. The CDR3 runs 14 residues. Germline trimming cut 5 bases from V and 4 bases from J; bases unmatched to any gene: 5. Germline V gene data show CDR1 as SGHTA and CDR2 as FQGTGA. CDR3 in amino acids: CASSPDRGGTEAFF. For the CDR3, the DNA is TGTGCCAGCAGCCCAGACAGGGGGGGCACTGAAGCTTTCTTT.

Details on this clonotype: A much larger clone differs by one base, so this may be a read error. The V gene is TRBV28, the J gene TRBJ2-1; TRBD1 matches 8 bases. Germline values: CDR1 MDHEN, CDR2 SYDVKM. V shed 5 bases, J shed 8 bases, and the junction held 14 bases outside the gene matches. There are 16 residues in the CDR3. The CDR3 nucleotides read TGTGCCAGCAGTCCCCGTGGGCAGGGGGCTCGAGATGAGCAGTTCTTC. Its protein product is CASSPRGQGARDEQFF. The complete variable domain, with remaining parts taken from reference TRBV28 and TRBJ2-1, reads DVKVTQSSRYLVKRTGEKVFLECVQDMDHENMFWYRQDPGLGLRLIYFSYDVKMKEKGDIPEGYSVSREKKERFSLILESASTNQTSMYLCASSPRGQGARDEQFFGPGTRLTVL.

Comment on this clonotype: A much larger clone is a single base away; this may be a read error. The V and J genes are TRBV27 and TRBJ1-1; D possibly corresponds to TRBD1 (5 bases). Germline CDR1 is MNHEY and CDR2 is SMNVEV (reference sequence). The CDR3 has 11 amino acids. For the CDR3, the DNA is TGTGGCAGCGGGAACATTGGGGGTGCTTTCTTT. It is translated as CGSGNIGGAFF.

The chain has TRBV6-4 and TRBJ1-3; D is unresolved. Trimming pared 4 bases from V and 0 bases from J, leaving 4 bases between. There are 13 residues in the CDR3. Germline lookup yields CDR1 MRHNA and CDR2 SNTAGT. The CDR3 sequence: CASSADSGNTIYF. In DNA, the CDR3 is TGTGCCAGCAGTGCGGACTCTGGAAACACCATATATTTT.

V and J are TRBV27 and TRBJ2-3, with TRBD2 matching over 13 bases. The ends lost 8 bases at V and 7 bases at J; junction bases unmatched: 6. Germline CDR1 reads MNHEY; CDR2 reads SMNVEV (reference sequence). The CDR3 covers 14 residues. CDR3 coding DNA: TGTGCCAGCGGACTAGCGGGAGTGACACATACGCAGTATTTT. Translated, it gives CASGLAGVTHTQYF.

The chain combines TRBV20-1 with TRBJ2-1; D remains unclear. Trimming took off 3 bases at V and 4 bases at J, with 10 bases between the two ends. The CDR3 sequence is 13 residues long. CDR1 and CDR2 (germline): DFQATT, SNEGSKA (reference sequence). The CDR3 protein is CSASLRPYNEQFF. The CDR3 DNA reads TGCAGTGCTAGCCTCCGCCCGTACAATGAGCAGTTCTTC.

The J gene is TRBJ1-2, the V gene TRBV18, with 8 bases aligning to TRBD1. The CDR3 has 14 residues. In germline, CDR1 is KGHSH, CDR2 LQKENI. Losses at the gene ends were 2 bases for V and 4 bases for J; bases not matched to a gene: 3. The CDR3 DNA reads TGTGCCAGCTCACCAACGGGACAGGTCTATGGCTACACCTTC. Translation gives CASSPTGQVYGYTF.

The gene calls are TRBV7-6 and TRBJ2-2; 11 bases are shared with TRBD2. Germline V gene data show CDR1 as SGHVS and CDR2 as FNYEAQ. This CDR3 region has 17 residues. V was clipped by 5 bases and J by 4 bases; unmatched bases: 9. This CDR3 reads CASSRAIAGGPTGELFF. CDR3 sequence (DNA): TGTGCCAGCAGCCGAGCTATAGCGGGAGGGCCCACCGGGGAGCTGTTTTTT.

On this clonotype: Being one base from a much bigger clone, this may be a read error. The chain joins TRBV27 to TRBJ1-2; D perhaps matches TRBD1 (5 bases). The length of the CDR3 is 13 residues. Germline V gene data show CDR1 as MNHEY and CDR2 as SMNVEV (reference sequence). Trimming removed 3 bases at V and 7 bases at J, with 12 bases between. For the CDR3, the DNA is TGTGCCAGCAGTTTCGGGGGACCGGTTGGCTACACCTTC. It is translated as CASSFGGPVGYTF.

Details on this clonotype: This may stem from a read error, because a much larger clone lies one nucleotide away. V is TRBV20-1 and J is TRBJ1-1; maybe TRBD1 (5 bases). The CDR3 covers 18 residues. Germline lookup yields CDR1 DFQATT and CDR2 SNEGSKA (reference sequence). Trimming shortened V by 0 bases and J by 0 bases, and 20 bases separated the two germline ends. The CDR3 bases are TGCAGTGCTAGAGATTCTATCCAGGGCTTCATGATGAACACTGAAGCTTTCTTT. As protein: CSARDSIQGFMMNTEAFF.

This clonotype was seen a few times. This clone may be a read error of a much larger clone one base away. The chain uses TRBV27 and TRBJ1-2; D uncertain. The CDR3 is 13 residues long. Germline loops: CDR1 MNHEY, CDR2 SMNVEV (reference sequence). V was trimmed by 3 bases and J by 4 bases, leaving 9 bases between them. CDR3 protein: CASSFGKCYGYTF. The CDR3 bases are TGTGCCAGCAGTTTCGGGAAGTGCTATGGCTACACCTTC.

This clonotype was recorded at least ten times. V is TRBV6-1 and J is TRBJ2-3; 8 positions match TRBD1. This CDR3 has 15 residues. The germline V gene has CDR1 MNHNS and CDR2 SASEGT. V trimming: 5 bases; J trimming: 3 bases; junction bases outside the gene matches: 7. Here the CDR3 reads CASSPGQGRTDTQYF. The CDR3 DNA sequence: TGTGCCAGCAGTCCAGGACAGGGCCGGACAGATACGCAGTATTTT.

Only a few counts were recorded for this clonotype. This chain connects TRBV28 to TRBJ2-1; 14 bases agree with TRBD2. This CDR3 is built from 17 residues. V lost 7 bases, J lost 4 bases, and 9 bases stayed unmatched. CDR1 MDHEN and CDR2 SYDVKM come from the germline V gene. CDR3 sequence (DNA): TGTGCCAGCACCTTGTTGACTAGCGGGAGGGCTTACAATGAGCAGTTCTTC. Translated, it gives CASTLLTSGRAYNEQFF.

This clonotype was counted ten times or more. The V and J genes are TRBV27 and TRBJ2-7; D possibly uses TRBD1 or TRBD2 (5 bases each). The CDR3 consists of 14 residues. V lost 0 bases to trimming and J lost 7 bases, with 13 bases between them. Germline assignment: CDR1 MNHEY and CDR2 SMNVEV (reference sequence). CDR3 coding DNA: TGTGCCAGCAGTTTATCGACAGAAACTAGAGAGCAGTACTTC. This codes for CASSLSTETREQYF.

This clonotype came up many times. J is TRBJ1-1 and V is TRBV7-2, with D unresolved. Germline V lookup: CDR1 SGHTA, CDR2 FQGNSA. Trimming removed 4 bases from V and 6 bases from J, with 21 bases in between. The CDR3 sequence is 16 residues long. The CDR3 DNA reads as TGTGCCAGCAGCTCCCGTCAAACCTTAGGGAGCTCTGAAGCTTTCTTT. It codes for CASSSRQTLGSSEAFF.

On this clonotype: This may be a read error: a much more frequent sequence differs by one nucleotide. The chain links TRBV7-2 to TRBJ2-5, with a weak D call TRBD2 (5 bases). The germline gives CDR1 SGHTA, CDR2 FQGNSA. This CDR3 contains 14 residues. CDR3 bases: TGTGCCAGCAGCTTAGCTCGGGCGGAGGAGACCAAGTACTTC. Translating it yields CASSLARAEETKYF.

This clonotype turned up a few times. The J gene is TRBJ1-2, the V gene TRBV19; 8 nucleotides agree with TRBD1. After removal of 6 bases from V and 4 bases from J, the junction contained 7 bases not matched to a gene. This CDR3 is built from 14 residues. From germline, CDR1 is LNHDA and CDR2 SQIVND (reference sequence). CDR3 amino acids: CASRKIGTGYGYTF. Written as DNA, the CDR3 is TGTGCCAGTAGAAAGATAGGGACAGGCTATGGCTACACCTTC.

The CDR3 here is CASSLGGQGGEKLFF. CDR3 coding DNA: TGTGCCAGCAGTTTAGGGGGACAGGGTGGTGAAAAACTGTTTTTT. This chain joins TRBV6-2 or TRBV6-3 and TRBJ1-4; TRBD1 matches at 9 bases. Germline trimming cut 4 bases from V and 7 bases from J; bases unmatched to any gene: 7. The CDR3 consists of 15 residues. Looked up from germline, CDR1 is MNHEY and CDR2 is SVGEGT.

Worth noting for this clonotype: The junction and the germline gene differ at one end; a read error may be behind it. The chain couples TRBV7-6 to TRBJ2-1, with D unresolved. Germline V CDR1 and CDR2: SGHVS, FNYEAQ. CDR3 length: 13 amino acids. DNA of the CDR3: TGTGCCAGCAGTGGGCCCCGGCTCAATGAGAAGTTCTTC. This translates into CASSGPRLNEKFF.

On this clonotype: The conserved phenylalanine or tryptophan is not found at the CDR3 terminus, so this likely reflects a read error. The genes are TRBV28 and TRBJ2-7; D is perhaps TRBD1 (6 bases). V lost 6 bases, J lost 2 bases, and 11 bases lay in between. The CDR3 covers 13 residues. Germline lookup yields CDR1 MDHEN and CDR2 SYDVKM. The CDR3 DNA reads TGTGCCAGCAGCCAGACAGGTGCCTACGAGCAGTACCTC. Protein sequence: CASSQTGAYEQYL.

The V call is TRBV11-2, the J call TRBJ2-5; D perhaps matches TRBD1 (5 bases). The CDR3 runs 15 residues. The V gene's germline CDR1 is SGHAT and CDR2 FQNNGV. Trimming pared 3 bases from V and 1 base from J, leaving 12 bases between. The chain's CDR3 is CASSFYDSSQETQYF. CDR3 sequence (DNA): TGTGCCAGCAGCTTCTATGACAGCAGCCAAGAGACCCAGTACTTC.

As to this clonotype: This may be a read error: a much more frequent sequence differs by one nucleotide. J is TRBJ2-7 and V is TRBV6-1, with 9 nucleotides matching TRBD1. The V and J ends lost 6 bases and 10 bases, in that order; junction bases with no gene match: 7. The CDR3 extends over 12 amino acids. Looked up from germline, CDR1 is MNHNS and CDR2 is SASEGT. CDR3: CASSWTGEDQYF. As DNA, the CDR3 is TGTGCCAGCAGCTGGACAGGGGAAGACCAGTACTTC.

The CDR3: CASSSGTNPGEQFF. For the CDR3, the DNA is TGCGCCAGCAGCTCTGGGACCAACCCGGGTGAGCAGTTCTTC. V and J are TRBV5-1 and TRBJ2-1; either TRBD1 or TRBD2 may supply D (5 bases each). Trimming took off 3 bases at V and 9 bases at J, with 16 bases between the two ends. In germline, CDR1 is SGHRS, CDR2 YFSETQ. The CDR3 spans 14 residues. Full variable domain (rest looked up from reference TRBV5-1 and TRBJ2-1): KAGVTQTPRYLIKTRGQQVTLSCSPISGHRSVSWYQQTPGQGLQFLFEYFSETQRNKGNFPGRFSGRQFSNSRSEMNVSTLELGDSALYLCASSSGTNPGEQFFGPGTRLTVL.

This clonotype was recorded at least ten times. This rearrangement joins TRBV20-1 to TRBJ2-7; 9 nucleotides agree with TRBD2. This CDR3 has 14 residues. Per germline, CDR1 DFQATT and CDR2 SNEGSKA (reference sequence). V was pared by 0 bases and J by 3 bases, with 3 bases of the junction left unmatched. The CDR3 loop is CSARETSGHYEQYF. CDR3 nucleotides: TGCAGTGCTAGAGAGACTAGCGGCCACTACGAGCAGTACTTC.

On this clonotype: A much larger clone is a single base away; this may be a read error. The chain employs TRBV28 and TRBJ1-1, with unresolved D. In germline, CDR1 is MDHEN, CDR2 SYDVKM. Between the trimmed V and J ends, which lost 10 bases and 1 base, there was a span of 16 bases. The CDR3 loop spans 14 amino acids. This CDR3 reads CATTLRWRNTEAFF. Here the CDR3 DNA reads TGTGCCACCACCTTGAGGTGGAGGAACACTGAAGCTTTCTTT.

This clonotype was recorded at least ten times. The CDR3 is CASSLALTGAEQYF. The CDR3 DNA reads as TGTGCCAGCAGTTTGGCCCTCACGGGAGCCGAGCAGTACTTC. The rearrangement joins TRBV28 to TRBJ2-7; tentatively, D is TRBD2 (6 bases). CDR1 and CDR2 (germline): MDHEN, SYDVKM. The ends were cut back, 3 bases at V and 6 bases at J, with 15 bases in the middle. This CDR3 is built from 14 residues.

V and J are TRBV12-3 or TRBV12-4 and TRBJ1-1, with 11 bases that match TRBD1. This CDR3 region has 16 residues. Unmatched junction bases numbered 5, after V lost 4 bases and J lost 1 base. The CDR3 loop reads CASSSGQGASNTEAFF. The DNA for the CDR3 is TGTGCCAGCAGTTCCGGACAGGGGGCATCGAACACTGAAGCTTTCTTT.

This clonotype was detected a few times. The gene calls are TRBV6-6 and TRBJ2-7; D could derive from TRBD1 or TRBD2 (5 bases each). This CDR3 has 15 amino acids. The V gene's germline CDR1 is MNHNY and CDR2 SVGAGI (reference sequence). The V and J ends lost 2 bases and 3 bases respectively, with 14 bases between them. CDR3 sequence reads: CASSYGAGRGYEQYF. Here the CDR3 DNA reads TGTGCCAGCAGTTACGGGGCGGGTAGAGGCTACGAGCAGTACTTC.

This clonotype has just a few counts. The chain joins TRBV19 to TRBJ1-5; unclear D gene. Germline V gene data show CDR1 as LNHDA and CDR2 as SQIVND (reference sequence). The CDR3 consists of 12 residues. Deletions cut 7 bases from V and 7 bases from J, with 11 bases between. CDR3 residues: CASNALFQPQHF. The CDR3, as DNA: TGTGCCAGTAACGCGTTGTTCCAGCCCCAGCATTTT.